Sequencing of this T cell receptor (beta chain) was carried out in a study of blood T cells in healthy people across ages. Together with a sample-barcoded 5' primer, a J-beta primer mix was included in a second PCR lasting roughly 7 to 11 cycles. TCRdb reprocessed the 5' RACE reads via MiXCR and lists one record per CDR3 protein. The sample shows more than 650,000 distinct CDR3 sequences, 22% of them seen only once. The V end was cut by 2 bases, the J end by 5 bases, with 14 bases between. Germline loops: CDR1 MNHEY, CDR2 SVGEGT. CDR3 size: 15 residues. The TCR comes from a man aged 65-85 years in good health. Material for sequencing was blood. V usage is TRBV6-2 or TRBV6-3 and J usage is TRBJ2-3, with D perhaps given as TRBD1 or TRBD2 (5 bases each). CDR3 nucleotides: TGTGCCAGCAGTTACCTTGGGACCGTAGGAGATACGCAGTATTTT. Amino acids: CASSYLGTVGDTQYF.